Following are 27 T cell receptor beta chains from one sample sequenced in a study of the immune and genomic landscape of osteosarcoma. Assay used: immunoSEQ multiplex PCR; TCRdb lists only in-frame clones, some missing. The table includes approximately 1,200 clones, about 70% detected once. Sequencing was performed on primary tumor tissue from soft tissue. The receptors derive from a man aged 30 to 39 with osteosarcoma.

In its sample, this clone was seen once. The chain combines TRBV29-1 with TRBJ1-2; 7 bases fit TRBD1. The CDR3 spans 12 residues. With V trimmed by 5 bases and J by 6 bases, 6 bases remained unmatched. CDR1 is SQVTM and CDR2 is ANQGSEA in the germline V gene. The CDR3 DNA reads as TGCAGCGTTCGACAGGGAACCCATGGCTACACCTTC. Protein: CSVRQGTHGYTF. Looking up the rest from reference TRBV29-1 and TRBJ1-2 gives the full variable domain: SAVISQKPSRDICQRGTSLTIQCQVDSQVTMMFWYRQQPGQSLTLIATANQGSEATYESGFVIDKFPISRPNLTFSTLTVSNMSPEDSSIYLCSVRQGTHGYTFGSGTRLTVV.

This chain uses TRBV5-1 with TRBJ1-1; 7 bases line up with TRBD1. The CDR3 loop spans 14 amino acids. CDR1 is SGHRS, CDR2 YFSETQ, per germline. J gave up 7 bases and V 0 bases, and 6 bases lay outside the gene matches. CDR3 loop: CASSLGATGNEAFF. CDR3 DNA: TGCGCCAGCAGCTTGGGAGCGACAGGGAATGAAGCTTTCTTT.

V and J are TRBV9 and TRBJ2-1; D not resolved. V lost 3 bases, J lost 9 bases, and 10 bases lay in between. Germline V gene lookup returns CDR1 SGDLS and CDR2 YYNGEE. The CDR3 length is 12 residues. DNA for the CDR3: TGTGCCAGCAGCGCTACGATCGCTGAGCAGTTCTTC. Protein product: CASSATIAEQFF.

CDR3 DNA sequence: TGTGCCAGCAGCCAAGTGACGGGGGGGCAATTCAATGAGCAGTTCTTC. This encodes CASSQVTGGQFNEQFF. V gene TRBV4-2 combines with J gene TRBJ2-1, with 8 bases that match TRBD2. The CDR3 is 16 amino acids. Germline V CDR1 and CDR2: LGHNA, YNFKEQ. J gave up 6 bases and V 1 base, and 8 bases lay outside the gene matches.

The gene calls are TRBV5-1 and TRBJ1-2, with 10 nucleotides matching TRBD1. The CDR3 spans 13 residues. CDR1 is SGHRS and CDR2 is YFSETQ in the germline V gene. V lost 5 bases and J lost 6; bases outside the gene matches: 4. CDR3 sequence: CASRQDRGHGYTF. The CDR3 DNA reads TGCGCCAGCAGACAAGACAGGGGGCATGGCTACACCTTC.

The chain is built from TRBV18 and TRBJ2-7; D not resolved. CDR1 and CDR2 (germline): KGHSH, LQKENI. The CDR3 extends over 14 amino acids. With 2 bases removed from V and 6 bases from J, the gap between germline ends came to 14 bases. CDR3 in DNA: TGTGCCAGCTCACCATGCGGCAGTGACTGCGAGCAGTACTTC. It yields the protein CASSPCGSDCEQYF.

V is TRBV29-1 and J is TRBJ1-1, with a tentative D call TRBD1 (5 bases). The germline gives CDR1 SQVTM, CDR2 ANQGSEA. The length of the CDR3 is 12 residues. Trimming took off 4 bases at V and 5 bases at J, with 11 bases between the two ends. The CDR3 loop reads CSVVGAGTEAFF. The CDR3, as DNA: TGCAGCGTTGTAGGGGCAGGGACTGAAGCTTTCTTT.

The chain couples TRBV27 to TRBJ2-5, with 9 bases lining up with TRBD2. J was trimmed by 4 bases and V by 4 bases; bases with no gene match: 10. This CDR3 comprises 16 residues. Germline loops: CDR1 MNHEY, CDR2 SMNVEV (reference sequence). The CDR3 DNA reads TGTGCCAGCAGTTCCCCTCGCGGGGGGGAGAGAGAGACCCAGTACTTC. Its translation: CASSSPRGGERETQYF.

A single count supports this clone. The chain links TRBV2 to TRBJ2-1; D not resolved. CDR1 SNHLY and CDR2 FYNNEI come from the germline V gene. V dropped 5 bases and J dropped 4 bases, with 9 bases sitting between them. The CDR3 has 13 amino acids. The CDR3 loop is CASSSEIYNEQFF. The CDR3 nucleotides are TGTGCCAGCAGTTCTGAGATTTACAATGAGCAGTTCTTC.

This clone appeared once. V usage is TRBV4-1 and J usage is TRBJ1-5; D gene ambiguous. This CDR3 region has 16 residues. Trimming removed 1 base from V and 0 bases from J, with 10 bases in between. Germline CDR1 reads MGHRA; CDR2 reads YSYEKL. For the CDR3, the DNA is TGCGCCAGCAGCCAAGGGGAGGACCGTAGCAATCAGCCCCAGCATTTT. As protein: CASSQGEDRSNQPQHF.

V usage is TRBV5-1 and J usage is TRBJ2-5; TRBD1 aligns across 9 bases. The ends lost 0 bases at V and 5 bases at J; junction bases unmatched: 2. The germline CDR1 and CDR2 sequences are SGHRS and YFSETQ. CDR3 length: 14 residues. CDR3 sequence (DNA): TGCGCCAGCAGCTTGGACAGGGGGCGGGAGACCCAGTACTTC. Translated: CASSLDRGRETQYF.

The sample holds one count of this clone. CDR3: CASSLEPGTGETQYF. In nucleotides, the CDR3 is TGCGCCAGCAGCTTGGAGCCGGGAACGGGCGAGACCCAGTACTTC. The chain joins TRBV5-1 to TRBJ2-5; D might be TRBD2 (5 bases). Between the trimmed V and J ends, which lost 0 bases and 5 bases, there was a span of 14 bases. Germline CDR1 is SGHRS and CDR2 is YFSETQ. CDR3 size: 15 residues.

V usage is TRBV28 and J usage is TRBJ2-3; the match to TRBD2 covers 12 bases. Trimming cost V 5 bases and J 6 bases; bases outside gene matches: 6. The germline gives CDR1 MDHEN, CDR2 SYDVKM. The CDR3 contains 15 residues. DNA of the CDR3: TGTGCCAGCAGTCCGCTAGCGGGGGGGCCGGATACGCAGTATTTT. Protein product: CASSPLAGGPDTQYF.

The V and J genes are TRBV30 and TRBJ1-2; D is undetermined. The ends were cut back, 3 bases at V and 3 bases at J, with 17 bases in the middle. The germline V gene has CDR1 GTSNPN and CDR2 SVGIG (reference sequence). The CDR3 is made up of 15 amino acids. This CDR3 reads CAWSVSSLLDYGYTF. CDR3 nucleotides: TGTGCCTGGAGCGTCAGTAGTCTCTTGGACTATGGCTACACCTTC.

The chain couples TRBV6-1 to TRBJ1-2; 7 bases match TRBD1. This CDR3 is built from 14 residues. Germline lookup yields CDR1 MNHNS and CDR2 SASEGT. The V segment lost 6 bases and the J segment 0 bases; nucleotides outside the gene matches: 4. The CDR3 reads CASSSTGTNYGYTF. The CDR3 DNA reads TGTGCCAGCAGCTCGACAGGGACTAACTATGGCTACACCTTC.

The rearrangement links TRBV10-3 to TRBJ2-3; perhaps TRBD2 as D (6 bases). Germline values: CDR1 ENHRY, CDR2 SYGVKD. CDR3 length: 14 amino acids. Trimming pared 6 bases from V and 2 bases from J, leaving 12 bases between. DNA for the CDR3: TGTGCCATCAGGCCGGGACTCTCCACAGATACGCAGTATTTT. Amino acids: CAIRPGLSTDTQYF.

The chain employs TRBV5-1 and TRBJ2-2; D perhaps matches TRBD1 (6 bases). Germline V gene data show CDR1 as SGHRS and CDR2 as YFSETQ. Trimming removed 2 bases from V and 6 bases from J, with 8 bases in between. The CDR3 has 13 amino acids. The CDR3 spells CASSLQGPGELFF. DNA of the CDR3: TGCGCCAGCAGCTTACAGGGACCCGGGGAGCTGTTTTTT. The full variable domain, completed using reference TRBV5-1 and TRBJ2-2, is KAGVTQTPRYLIKTRGQQVTLSCSPISGHRSVSWYQQTPGQGLQFLFEYFSETQRNKGNFPGRFSGRQFSNSRSEMNVSTLELGDSALYLCASSLQGPGELFFGEGSRLTVL.

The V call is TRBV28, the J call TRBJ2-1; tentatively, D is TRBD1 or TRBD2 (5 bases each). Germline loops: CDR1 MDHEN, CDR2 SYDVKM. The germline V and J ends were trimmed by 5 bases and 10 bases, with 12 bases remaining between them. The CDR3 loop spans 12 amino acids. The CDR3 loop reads CASSRDQREQFF. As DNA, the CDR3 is TGTGCCAGCAGTCGGGACCAGCGGGAGCAGTTCTTC.

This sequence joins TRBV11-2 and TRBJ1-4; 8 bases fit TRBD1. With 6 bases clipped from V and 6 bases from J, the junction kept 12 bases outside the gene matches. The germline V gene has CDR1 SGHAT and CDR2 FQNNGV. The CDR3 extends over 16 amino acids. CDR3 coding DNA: TGTGCCAGCAGTCCCCCGGGACAGGATGAGTATGAAAAACTGTTTTTT. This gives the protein CASSPPGQDEYEKLFF.

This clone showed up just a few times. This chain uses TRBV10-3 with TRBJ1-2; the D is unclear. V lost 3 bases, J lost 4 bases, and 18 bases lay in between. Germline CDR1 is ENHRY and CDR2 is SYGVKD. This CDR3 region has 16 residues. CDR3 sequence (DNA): TGTGCCATCAGTGACCCAGATTGGGAAGATCTCTATGGCTACACCTTC. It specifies CAISDPDWEDLYGYTF.

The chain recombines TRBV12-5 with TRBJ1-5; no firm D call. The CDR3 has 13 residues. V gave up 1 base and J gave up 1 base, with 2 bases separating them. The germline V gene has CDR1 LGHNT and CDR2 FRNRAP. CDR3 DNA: TGTGCTAGTGGTTTGGGGAGCAATCAGCCCCAGCATTTT. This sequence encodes CASGLGSNQPQHF. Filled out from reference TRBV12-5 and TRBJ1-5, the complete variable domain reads DARVTQTPRHKVTEMGQEVTMRCQPILGHNTVFWYRQTMMQGLELLAYFRNRAPLDDSGMPKDRFSAEMPDATLATLKIQPSEPRDSAVYFCASGLGSNQPQHFGDGTRLSIL.

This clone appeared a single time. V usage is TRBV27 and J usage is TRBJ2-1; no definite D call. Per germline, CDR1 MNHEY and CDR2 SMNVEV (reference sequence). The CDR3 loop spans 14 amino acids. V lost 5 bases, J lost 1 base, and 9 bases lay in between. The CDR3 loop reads CASSAFGSYNEQFF. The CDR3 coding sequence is TGTGCCAGCAGTGCATTTGGGTCCTACAATGAGCAGTTCTTC.

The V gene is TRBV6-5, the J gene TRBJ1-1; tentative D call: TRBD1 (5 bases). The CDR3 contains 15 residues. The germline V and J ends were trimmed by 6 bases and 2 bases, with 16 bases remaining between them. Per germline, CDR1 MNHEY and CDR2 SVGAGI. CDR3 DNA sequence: TGTGCCAGCAGCCGACCGGGACGACTAAACACTGAAGCTTTCTTT. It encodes CASSRPGRLNTEAFF.

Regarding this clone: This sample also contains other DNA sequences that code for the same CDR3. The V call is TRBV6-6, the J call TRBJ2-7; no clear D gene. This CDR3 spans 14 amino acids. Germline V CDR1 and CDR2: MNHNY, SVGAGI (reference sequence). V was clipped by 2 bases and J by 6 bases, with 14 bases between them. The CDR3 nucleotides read TGTGCCAGCAGTTACACCGGTGGGGTCGGCGAGCAGTACTTC. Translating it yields CASSYTGGVGEQYF.

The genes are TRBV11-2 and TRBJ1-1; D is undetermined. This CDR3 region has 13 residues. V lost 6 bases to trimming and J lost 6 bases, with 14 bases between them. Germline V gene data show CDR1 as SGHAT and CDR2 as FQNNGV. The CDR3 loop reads CASSPNPGAEAFF. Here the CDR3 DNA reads TGTGCCAGCAGTCCTAACCCCGGGGCTGAAGCTTTCTTT.

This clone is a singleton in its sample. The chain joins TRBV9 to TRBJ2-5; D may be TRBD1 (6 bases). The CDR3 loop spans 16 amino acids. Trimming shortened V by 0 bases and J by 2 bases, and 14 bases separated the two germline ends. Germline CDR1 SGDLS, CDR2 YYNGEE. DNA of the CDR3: TGTGCCAGCAGCGTAGGAAATGGGGGCGGACAAGAGACCCAGTACTTC. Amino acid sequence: CASSVGNGGGQETQYF.

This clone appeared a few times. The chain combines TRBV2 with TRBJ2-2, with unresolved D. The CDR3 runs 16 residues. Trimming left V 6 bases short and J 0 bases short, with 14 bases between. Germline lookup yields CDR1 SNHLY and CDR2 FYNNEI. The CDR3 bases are TGTGCCAGCAGAGGGCTACGACAAACGAACACCGGGGAGCTGTTTTTT. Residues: CASRGLRQTNTGELFF.